Listed here are 5 T cell receptor beta chains from one sample, sequenced in a study of OX40 agonist ivuxolimab in advanced cancers. The assay was immunoSEQ multiplex PCR, and TCRdb's table has in-frame clones only and misses some. The sample includes approximately 79,000 clones, about 88% seen only once; the top ten take 0.8% to 1%. Sequenced material: CD4+ or CD8+ T cells sorted from blood, taken in a trial of the OX40 agonist ivuxolimab. The receptors originated from an adult with an advanced solid tumor such as melanoma, head and neck, liver or kidney cancer.

This chain links TRBV15 with TRBJ2-3, with TRBD1 identical over 10 bases. Germline V gene lookup returns CDR1 LNHNV and CDR2 YYDKDF (reference sequence). Losses at the gene ends were 4 bases for V and 6 bases for J; bases not matched to a gene: 16. The CDR3 loop spans 18 amino acids. The CDR3 DNA reads TGTGCCACCAGCATAGACCGGGACAGGGGTTTGTTTGGGGATACGCAGTATTTT. Encoded protein: CATSIDRDRGLFGDTQYF.

This chain connects TRBV7-8 to TRBJ2-1; maybe TRBD2 (5 bases). The V gene's germline CDR1 is SGHVS and CDR2 FQNEAQ. The V end lost 5 bases, the J end lost 4 bases, and 9 bases lay between the germline ends. The CDR3 totals 13 residues. The CDR3 spells CASSTTSYNEQFF. The CDR3 DNA reads TGTGCCAGCAGCACTACTAGTTACAATGAGCAGTTCTTC.

This chain links TRBV7-9 with TRBJ2-7, with 7 bases identical to TRBD1. The V segment lost 1 base and the J segment 2 bases; nucleotides outside the gene matches: 2. The CDR3 is 14 amino acids. The V gene's germline CDR1 is SEHNR and CDR2 FQNEAQ (reference sequence). The CDR3 spells CASSLEGGPYEQYF. The DNA of the CDR3 is TGTGCCAGCAGCTTAGAAGGGGGCCCCTACGAGCAGTACTTC.

This clone was seen just once. J is TRBJ2-7 and V is TRBV5-1; 9 bases line up with TRBD1. The CDR3 has 13 residues. The germline V gene has CDR1 SGHRS and CDR2 YFSETQ. With V trimmed by 5 bases and J by 4 bases, 4 bases remained unmatched. CDR3 region: CASRPTGGYEQYF. The DNA for the CDR3 is TGCGCCAGCAGACCGACAGGGGGATACGAGCAGTACTTC.

The chain has TRBV25-1 and TRBJ2-3; TRBD2 matches 7 bases. This CDR3 is built from 13 residues. With V trimmed by 5 bases and J by 1 base, 0 bases remained unmatched. The germline V gene has CDR1 MGHDK and CDR2 SYGVNS. The CDR3 DNA reads as TGTGCCAGCAGTCTAGCGGGCACAGATACGCAGTATTTT. The encoded protein is CASSLAGTDTQYF.